This T cell receptor beta chain was recorded in a study of T-cell reconstitution after alpha-beta-depleted transplantation in children. This clonotype was counted a few times. In germline, CDR1 is SGHDN, CDR2 FVKESK. The CDR3 runs 12 residues. Trimming cost V 7 bases and J 0 bases, with 7 bases left between them. TCRbeta library construction was performed incorporating unique molecular identifiers. TCRdb redid the calling of the PCR reads with MiXCR, one entry per CDR3 protein. The sample records 500,000 or so distinct CDR3 sequences, 30% to 35% being singletons. Sequencing was performed on PBMCs from the stem cell graft donor, taken from the stem cell graft. The rearrangement joins TRBV14 to TRBJ2-7; tentatively, D is TRBD1 (5 bases). The sequence was obtained from a human donor who donated a stem cell graft to a child with aplastic anemia. The DNA of the CDR3 is TGTGCCAGCAAGGACAACTCCTACGAGCAGTACTTC. Its protein is CASKDNSYEQYF.